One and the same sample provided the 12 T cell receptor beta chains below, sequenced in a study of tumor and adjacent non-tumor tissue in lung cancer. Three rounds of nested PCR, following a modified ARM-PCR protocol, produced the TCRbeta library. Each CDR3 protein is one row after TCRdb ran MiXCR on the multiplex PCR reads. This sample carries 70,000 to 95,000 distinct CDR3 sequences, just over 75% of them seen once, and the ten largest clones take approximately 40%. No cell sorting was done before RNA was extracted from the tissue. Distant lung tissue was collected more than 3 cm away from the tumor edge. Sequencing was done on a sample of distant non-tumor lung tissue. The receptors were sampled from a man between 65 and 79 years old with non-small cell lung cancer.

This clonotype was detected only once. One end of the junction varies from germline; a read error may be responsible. The chain's CDR3 is CAISFPGGRGTDTHYF. The CDR3 DNA follows: TGTGCCATCAGTTTCCCCGGCGGGAGAGGAACAGATACGCATTATTTT. The chain carries TRBV28 and TRBJ2-3; 7 nucleotides agree with TRBD2. Germline-derived CDR1 and CDR2 are MDHEN and SYDVKM. The CDR3 sequence is 16 residues long. The full variable domain, its missing parts supplied by reference TRBV28 and TRBJ2-3, is DVKVTQSSRYLVKRTGEKVFLECVQDMDHENMFWYRQDPGLGLRLIYFSYDVKMKEKGDIPEGYSVSREKKERFSLILESASTNQTSMYLCAISFPGGRGTDTHYFGPGTRLTVL.

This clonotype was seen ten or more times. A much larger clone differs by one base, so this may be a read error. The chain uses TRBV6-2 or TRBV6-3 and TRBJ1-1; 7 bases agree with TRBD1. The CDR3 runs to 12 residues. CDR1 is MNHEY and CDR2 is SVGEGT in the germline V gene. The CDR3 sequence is CASRDRNNEAFF. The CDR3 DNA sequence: TGTGCCAGCAGGGACAGGAACAATGAAGCTTTCTTT.

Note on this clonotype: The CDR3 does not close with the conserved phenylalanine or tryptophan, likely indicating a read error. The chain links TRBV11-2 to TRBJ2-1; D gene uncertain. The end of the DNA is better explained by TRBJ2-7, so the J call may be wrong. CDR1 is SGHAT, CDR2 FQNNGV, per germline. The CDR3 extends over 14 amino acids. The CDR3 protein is CASSLQEVANEQYL. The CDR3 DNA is TGTGCCAGCAGCTTACAGGAAGTAGCCAATGAGCAGTACTTA.

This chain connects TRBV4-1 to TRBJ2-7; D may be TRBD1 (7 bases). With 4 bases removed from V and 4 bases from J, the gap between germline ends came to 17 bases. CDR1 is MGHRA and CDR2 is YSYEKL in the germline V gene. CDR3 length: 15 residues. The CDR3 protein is CASSPGPRGEYEQYF. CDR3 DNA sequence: TGCGCCAGCAGCCCTGGACCCAGGGGGGAATACGAGCAGTACTTC.

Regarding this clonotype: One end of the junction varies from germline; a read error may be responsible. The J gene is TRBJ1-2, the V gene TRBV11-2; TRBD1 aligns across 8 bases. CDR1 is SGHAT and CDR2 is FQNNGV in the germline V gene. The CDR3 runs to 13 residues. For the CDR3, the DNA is TGTGCCAGCAACCCCGGACAGGGCTATGGCTACACCTTT. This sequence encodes CASNPGQGYGYTF.

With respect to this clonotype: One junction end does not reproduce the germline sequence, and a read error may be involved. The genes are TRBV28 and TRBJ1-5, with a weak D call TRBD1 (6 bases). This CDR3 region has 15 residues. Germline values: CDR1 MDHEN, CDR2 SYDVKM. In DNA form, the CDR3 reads TGTGCCATCAGTTTTCAGGGGCCTTGGAATCTGCCCCAGCATTTT. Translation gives CAISFQGPWNLPQHF. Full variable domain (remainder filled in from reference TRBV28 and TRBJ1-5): DVKVTQSSRYLVKRTGEKVFLECVQDMDHENMFWYRQDPGLGLRLIYFSYDVKMKEKGDIPEGYSVSREKKERFSLILESASTNQTSMYLCAISFQGPWNLPQHFGDGTRLSIL.

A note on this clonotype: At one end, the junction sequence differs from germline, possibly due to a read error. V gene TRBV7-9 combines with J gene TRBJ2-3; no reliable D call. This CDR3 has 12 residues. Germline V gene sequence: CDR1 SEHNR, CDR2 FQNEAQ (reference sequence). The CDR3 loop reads CASSSARDTQYF. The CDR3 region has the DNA TGCGCCAGCAGCTCGGCCCGTGATACGCAGTATTTT.

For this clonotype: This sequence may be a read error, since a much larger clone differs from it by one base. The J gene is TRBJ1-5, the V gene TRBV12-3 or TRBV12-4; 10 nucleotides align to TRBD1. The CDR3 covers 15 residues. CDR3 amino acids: CASSLGTGGRQLQHF. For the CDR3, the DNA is TGTGCCAGCAGTTTAGGGACAGGGGGTCGGCAGCTCCAGCATTTT.

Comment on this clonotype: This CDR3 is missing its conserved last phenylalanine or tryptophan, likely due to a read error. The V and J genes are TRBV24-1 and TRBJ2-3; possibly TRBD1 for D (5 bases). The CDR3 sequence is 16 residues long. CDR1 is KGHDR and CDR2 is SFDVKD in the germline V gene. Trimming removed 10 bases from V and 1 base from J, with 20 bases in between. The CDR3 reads CATQGEGDYRTDTQYL. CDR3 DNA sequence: TGTGCCACACAAGGTGAAGGGGATTACCGCACAGATACGCAGTATTTG.

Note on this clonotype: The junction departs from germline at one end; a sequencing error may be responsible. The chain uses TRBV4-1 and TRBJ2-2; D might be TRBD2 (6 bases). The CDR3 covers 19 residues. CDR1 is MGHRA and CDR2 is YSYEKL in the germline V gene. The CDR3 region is CASRQVSSWAGSVTGGLFF. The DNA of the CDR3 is TGCGCCAGCAGACAAGTTTCATCTTGGGCGGGATCAGTCACCGGGGGGCTGTTTTTT.

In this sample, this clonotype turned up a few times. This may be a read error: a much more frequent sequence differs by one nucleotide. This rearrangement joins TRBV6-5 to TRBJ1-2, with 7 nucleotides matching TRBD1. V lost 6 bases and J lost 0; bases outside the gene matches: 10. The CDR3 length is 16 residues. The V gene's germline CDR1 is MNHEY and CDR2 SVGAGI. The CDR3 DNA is TGTGCCAGCAGACGTAACTTGACAGGGTCTAACTATGGCTACACCTTC. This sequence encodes CASRRNLTGSNYGYTF.

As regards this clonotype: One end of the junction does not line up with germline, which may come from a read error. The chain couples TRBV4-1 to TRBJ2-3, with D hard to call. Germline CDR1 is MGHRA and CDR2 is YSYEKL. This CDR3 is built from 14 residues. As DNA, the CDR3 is TGCGCCGGCAGCCAAGTGGCAGGTCCAAATACGCAGTATTTT. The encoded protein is CAGSQVAGPNTQYF.